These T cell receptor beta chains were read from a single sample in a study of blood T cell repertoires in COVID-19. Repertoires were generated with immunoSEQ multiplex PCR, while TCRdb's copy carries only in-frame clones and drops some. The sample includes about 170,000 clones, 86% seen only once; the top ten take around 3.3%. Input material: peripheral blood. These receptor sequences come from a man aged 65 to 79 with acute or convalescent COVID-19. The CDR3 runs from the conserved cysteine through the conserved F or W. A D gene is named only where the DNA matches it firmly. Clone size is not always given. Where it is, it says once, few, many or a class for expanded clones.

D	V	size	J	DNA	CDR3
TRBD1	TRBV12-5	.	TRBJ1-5	TGTGCTAGTGCCAGGGGGCACAATCAGCCCCAGCATTTT	CASARGHNQPQHF
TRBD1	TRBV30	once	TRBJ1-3	TGTGCCTGGAGTCTGGGACAGGGACGATCTGGAAACACCATATATTTT	CAWSLGQGRSGNTIYF
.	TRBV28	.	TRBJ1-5	TGTGCCAGCAGTAGGAACAGGGATAGCAATCAGCCCCAGCATTTT	CASSRNRDSNQPQHF
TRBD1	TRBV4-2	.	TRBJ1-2	TGTGCCAGCAGCCAAGATAATGAAGGGGGCCGGGGCTACACCTTC	CASSQDNEGGRGYTF
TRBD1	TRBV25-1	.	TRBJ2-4	TGTGCCAGCACGGCAGGGGGAACAAACATTCAGTACTTC	CASTAGGTNIQYF
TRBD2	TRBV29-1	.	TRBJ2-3	TGCAGCGTCGTAGCGGGGGGCGTCGGGGATACGCAGTATTTT	CSVVAGGVGDTQYF
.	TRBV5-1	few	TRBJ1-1	TGCGCCAGCAGCCTCTTGGGGGGAGAAATGGCTGAAGCTTTCTTT	CASSLLGGEMAEAFF
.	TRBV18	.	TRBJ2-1	TGTGCCAGCTCACTCGGCAATGAGCAGTTCTTC	CASSLGNEQFF
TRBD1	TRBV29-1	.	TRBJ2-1	TGCAGCGTTGAAAGGGACAGGGCCTACAATGAGCAGTTCTTC	CSVERDRAYNEQFF
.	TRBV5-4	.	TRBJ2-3	TGTGCCAGCAGCTTGGACGTAGCGGCCACAGATACGCAGTATTTT	CASSLDVAATDTQYF
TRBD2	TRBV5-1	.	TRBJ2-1	TGCGCCAGCAGACTCACTAGCGGGAGTTTTAATGAGCAGTTCTTC	CASRLTSGSFNEQFF
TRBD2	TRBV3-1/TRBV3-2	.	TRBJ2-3	TGTGCCAGCAGCCAAGGTCCGGGGGGGCCGGATACGCAGTATTTT	CASSQGPGGPDTQYF
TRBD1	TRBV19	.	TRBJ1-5	TGTGCCAGTAGGGACAGGGGATGGCAGAGCAATCAGCCCCAGCATTTT	CASRDRGWQSNQPQHF
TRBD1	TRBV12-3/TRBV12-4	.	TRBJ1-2	TGTGCCAGCAGTTTAAACAGGGGGCAAGGCTACACCTTC	CASSLNRGQGYTF
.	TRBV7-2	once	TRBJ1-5	TGTGCCAGCAGCTTAGTCGGGATTCGGGGTGGCAATCAGCCCCAGCATTTT	CASSLVGIRGGNQPQHF
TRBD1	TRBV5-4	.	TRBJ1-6	TGTGCCAGCAGCTACGGGACAGGGGGCAATTTTTCACCCCTCCACTTT	CASSYGTGGNFSPLHF
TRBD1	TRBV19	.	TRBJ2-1	TGTGCCAGTAGTGCCACCGGGACAGGGGGCATCCATGAGCAGTTCTTC	CASSATGTGGIHEQFF
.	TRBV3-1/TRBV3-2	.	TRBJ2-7	TGTGCCAGCAGCCTTACGTACCCGGGCTACGAGCAGTACTTC	CASSLTYPGYEQYF
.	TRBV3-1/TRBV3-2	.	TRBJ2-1	TGTGCCAGCAGCCAAGTTCAACTTGGTCGCGGCGGCAATGAGCAGTTCTTC	CASSQVQLGRGGNEQFF
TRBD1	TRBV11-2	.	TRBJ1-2	TGTGCCAGCAGCGCAACCGGGACAGTCAATGGCTACACCTTC	CASSATGTVNGYTF
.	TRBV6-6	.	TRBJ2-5	TGTGCCAGCAGGAGCCGTCGACAGGATGGGGCGGGGACCCAGTACTTC	CASRSRRQDGAGTQYF
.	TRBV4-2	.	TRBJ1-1	TGTGCCAGCAGCCAAGATCCCCAGAGGGTGAACACTGAAGCTTTCTTT	CASSQDPQRVNTEAFF
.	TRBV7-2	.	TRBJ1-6	TGTGCCAGCAGCTATCAAGGGGTCGCTATGGAATCACCCCTCCACTTT	CASSYQGVAMESPLHF
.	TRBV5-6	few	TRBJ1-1	TGTGCCAGCAGCCCCAATTTACGGGACACTGAAGCTTTCTTT	CASSPNLRDTEAFF
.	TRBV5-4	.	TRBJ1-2	TGTGCCAGCAGCTCCGAGGTGGGTCACGGCTACACCTTC	CASSSEVGHGYTF
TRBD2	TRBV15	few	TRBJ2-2	TGTGCCACCAGCCGCAGACTAGCGGCCGGCGAGCTGTTTTTT	CATSRRLAAGELFF
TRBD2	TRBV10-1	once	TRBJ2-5	TGCGCCAGCAGTGTCGCGGGGGGAGAGACCCAGTACTTC	CASSVAGGETQYF
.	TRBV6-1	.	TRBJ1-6	TGTGCCAGCAGTGAAAAACAGAGCTCCTATAATTCACCCCTCCACTTT	CASSEKQSSYNSPLHF
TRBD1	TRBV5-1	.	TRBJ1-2	TGCGCCAGCAGCTTGGGGACAGGGTCCTATGGCTACACCTTC	CASSLGTGSYGYTF